This entry describes one TCR beta chain. What it binds is not known. The entry originates in a study of somatic mutations in cytotoxic T cells in rheumatoid arthritis. Study context: Patients had 25 to 30 ml EDTA blood drawn right after diagnosis, before any treatment. The flow sorting of some V beta antibody-stained T-cell populations reached nearly 100% purity, and the sorted populations included V beta1+ cells sequenced for TCRB. Overall study results and limits: The authors did not adjust the slight TRBV07 underrepresentation in rheumatoid arthritis patients for multiple comparisons.

As processed by the authors: Patient CD8+ clones above 1% seldom matched published virus-specific TCRB sequences. Repertoires were generated with immunoSEQ multiplex PCR, while TCRdb's copy carries only in-frame clones and drops some. That table is the source of V, J and clone size, and D and trimming were worked out from the DNA. The sample shows roughly 17,000 clones, 65% to 85% of them seen only once. V shed 6 bases and J shed 1 base, with 11 bases lying between them. CDR1 MNHEY and CDR2 SMNVEV come from the germline V gene (reference sequence). CDR3 length: 14 residues. This clonotype was sampled from an adult with rheumatoid arthritis. Specimen: CD8+ T cells sorted from blood. This sequence joins TRBV27 and TRBJ2-3; no clear D. CDR3 loop: CASSLNSRTDTQYF. As DNA, the CDR3 is TGTGCCAGCAGCCTCAATAGCCGCACAGATACGCAGTATTTT.